A single sample is the source of the 9 T cell receptor beta chains below, sequenced in a study of T cells in localized non-small cell lung cancer. TCRdb's table, derived via immunoSEQ multiplex PCR, lists solely in-frame clones and lacks some. The sample lists tens of thousands of clones, 86% seen once, with 7.1% in the top ten. The sample in question was peripheral blood, obtained before any cancer treatment. These receptors originate from a woman aged 18-49 years with stage III lung adenocarcinoma.

This clone has a handful of counts. The chain is built from TRBV11-2 and TRBJ1-4; D unresolved. The germline V and J ends were trimmed by 1 base and 7 bases, with 7 bases remaining between them. The germline V gene has CDR1 SGHAT and CDR2 FQNNGV. The CDR3 totals 13 residues. The CDR3 sequence: CASSLGFSEKLFF. For the CDR3, the DNA is TGTGCCAGCAGCTTAGGGTTTAGTGAAAAACTGTTTTTT.

The rearrangement links TRBV18 to TRBJ2-6; D not resolved. Trimming removed 3 bases from V and 0 bases from J, with 6 bases in between. This CDR3 is 15 amino acids long. Germline loops: CDR1 KGHSH, CDR2 LQKENI. CDR3 loop: CASSPEISGANVLTF. CDR3 DNA: TGTGCCAGCTCACCGGAGATCTCTGGGGCCAACGTCCTGACTTTC.

V gene TRBV5-4 combines with J gene TRBJ2-3; D is unclear. The CDR3 totals 12 residues. Germline CDR1 and CDR2: SGHNT and YYREEE (reference sequence). The V gene lost 2 bases and the J gene lost 6 bases, with 7 bases spanning the gap. CDR3 sequence reads: CASSFDSDTQYF. DNA of the CDR3: TGTGCCAGCAGCTTCGACTCCGATACGCAGTATTTT.

The genes are TRBV7-9 and TRBJ1-1; D not certain. Germline CDR1 SEHNR, CDR2 FQNEAQ (reference sequence). V dropped 1 base and J dropped 9 bases, with 9 bases sitting between them. CDR3 length: 12 amino acids. CDR3 loop: CASSLEAGKAFF. CDR3 coding DNA: TGTGCCAGCAGCTTAGAGGCGGGAAAAGCTTTCTTT.

The chain links TRBV7-3 to TRBJ2-3; the D is unclear. This CDR3 is built from 14 residues. Germline loops: CDR1 SGHTA, CDR2 FQGTGA. The germline V and J ends were trimmed by 2 bases and 3 bases, with 9 bases remaining between them. The CDR3: CASSLGGFTDTQYF. The CDR3 nucleotides read TGTGCCAGCAGCTTAGGCGGCTTTACAGATACGCAGTATTTT.

The chain joins TRBV30 to TRBJ1-3, with 8 positions matching TRBD1. This CDR3 comprises 14 residues. Per germline, CDR1 GTSNPN and CDR2 SVGIG (reference sequence). Trimming removed 8 bases from V and 2 bases from J; junction bases left unmatched: 8. The CDR3 DNA follows: TGTGCCATACGACAGGGGATGACTGGAAACACCATATATTTT. Its translation is CAIRQGMTGNTIYF.

The V gene is TRBV5-1, the J gene TRBJ1-3; possibly TRBD1 for D (5 bases). The germline gives CDR1 SGHRS, CDR2 YFSETQ. The CDR3 runs to 14 residues. The V end lost 2 bases, the J end lost 4 bases, and 10 bases lay between the germline ends. CDR3 DNA sequence: TGCGCCAGCAGCTTCGGGGGAACCGGAAACACCATATATTTT. Translated, it gives CASSFGGTGNTIYF.

This clone was observed a single time. The chain is built from TRBV7-8 and TRBJ2-5; a possible D gene is TRBD2 (6 bases). The CDR3 loop spans 11 amino acids. The ends were cut back, 5 bases at V and 12 bases at J, with 13 bases in the middle. Per germline, CDR1 SGHVS and CDR2 FQNEAQ. The CDR3 sequence is CASSRDWEKYF. The CDR3 DNA follows: TGTGCCAGCAGCAGGGACTGGGAGAAGTACTTC.

V usage is TRBV5-5 and J usage is TRBJ2-3, with 7 positions matching TRBD2. Germline CDR1 reads SGHKS; CDR2 reads YYEKEE (reference sequence). The CDR3 sequence is 15 residues long. Trimming at V came to 3 bases and at J to 0 bases, leaving 4 bases not matched to a gene. This CDR3 is CASSSRGTSTDTQYF. CDR3 DNA sequence: TGTGCCAGCAGCTCGCGGGGGACGAGCACAGATACGCAGTATTTT.